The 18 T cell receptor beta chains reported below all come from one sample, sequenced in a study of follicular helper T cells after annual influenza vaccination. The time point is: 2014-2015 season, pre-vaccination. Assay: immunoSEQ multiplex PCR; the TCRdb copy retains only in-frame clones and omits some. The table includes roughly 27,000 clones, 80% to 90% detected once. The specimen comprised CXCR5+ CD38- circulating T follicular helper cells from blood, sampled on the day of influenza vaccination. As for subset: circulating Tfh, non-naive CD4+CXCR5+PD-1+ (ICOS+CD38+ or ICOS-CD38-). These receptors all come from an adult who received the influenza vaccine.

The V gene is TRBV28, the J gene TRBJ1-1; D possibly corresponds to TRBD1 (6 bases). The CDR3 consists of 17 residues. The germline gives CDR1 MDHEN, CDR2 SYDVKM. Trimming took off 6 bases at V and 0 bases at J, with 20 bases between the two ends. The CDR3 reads CASSSSQGGLMNTEAFF. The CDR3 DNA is TGTGCCAGCAGCTCCTCACAAGGGGGATTAATGAACACTGAAGCTTTCTTT.

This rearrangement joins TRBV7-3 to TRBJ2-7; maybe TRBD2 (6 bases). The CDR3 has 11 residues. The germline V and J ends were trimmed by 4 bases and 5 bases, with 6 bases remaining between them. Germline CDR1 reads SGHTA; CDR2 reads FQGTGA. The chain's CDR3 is CASSSGDEQYF. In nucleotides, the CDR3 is TGTGCCAGCAGCTCGGGGGACGAGCAGTACTTC. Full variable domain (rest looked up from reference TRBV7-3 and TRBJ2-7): GAGVSQTPSNKVTEKGKYVELRCDPISGHTALYWYRQSLGQGPEFLIYFQGTGAADDSGLPNDRFFAVRPEGSVSTLKIQRTERGDSAVYLCASSSGDEQYFGPGTRLTVT.

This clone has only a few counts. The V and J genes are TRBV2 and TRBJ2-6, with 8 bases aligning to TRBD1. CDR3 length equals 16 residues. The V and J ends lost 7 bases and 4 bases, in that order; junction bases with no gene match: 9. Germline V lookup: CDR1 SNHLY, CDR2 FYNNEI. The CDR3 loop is CASTQDRARGANVLTF. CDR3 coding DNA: TGTGCCAGCACCCAGGACAGGGCGCGGGGGGCCAACGTCCTGACTTTC.

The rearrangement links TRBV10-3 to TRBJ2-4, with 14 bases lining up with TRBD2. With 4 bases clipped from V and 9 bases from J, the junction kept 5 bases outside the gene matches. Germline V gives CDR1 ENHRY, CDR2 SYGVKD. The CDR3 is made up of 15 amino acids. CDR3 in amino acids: CAISAGLAGGAIQYF. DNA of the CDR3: TGTGCCATCAGTGCTGGACTAGCGGGAGGAGCCATTCAGTACTTC.

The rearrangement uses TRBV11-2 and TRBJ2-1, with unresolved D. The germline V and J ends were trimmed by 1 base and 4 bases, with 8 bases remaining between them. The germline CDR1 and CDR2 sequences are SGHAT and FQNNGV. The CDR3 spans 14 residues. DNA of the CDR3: TGTGCCAGCAGCTTAGGACATGAATACAATGAGCAGTTCTTC. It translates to CASSLGHEYNEQFF.

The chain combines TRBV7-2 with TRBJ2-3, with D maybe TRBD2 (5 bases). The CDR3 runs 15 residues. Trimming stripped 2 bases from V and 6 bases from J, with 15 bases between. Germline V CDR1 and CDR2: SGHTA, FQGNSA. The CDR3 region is CASSLSSGSWDTQYF. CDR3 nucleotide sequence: TGTGCCAGCAGCTTATCTTCGGGGAGCTGGGATACGCAGTATTTT.

The CDR3 is CSARQGDSPLHF. CDR3 coding DNA: TGCAGCGCCCGACAGGGTGATTCACCCCTCCACTTT. V is TRBV29-1 and J is TRBJ1-6; the match to TRBD1 covers 7 bases. From germline, CDR1 is SQVTM and CDR2 ANQGSEA. The ends lost 7 bases at V and 8 bases at J; junction bases unmatched: 5. This CDR3 has 12 residues.

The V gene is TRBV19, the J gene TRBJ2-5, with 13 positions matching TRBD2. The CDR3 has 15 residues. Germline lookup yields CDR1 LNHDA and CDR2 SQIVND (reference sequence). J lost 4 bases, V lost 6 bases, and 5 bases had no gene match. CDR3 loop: CASSILAGGRETQYF. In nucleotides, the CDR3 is TGTGCCAGTAGCATACTAGCGGGGGGGCGAGAGACCCAGTACTTC.

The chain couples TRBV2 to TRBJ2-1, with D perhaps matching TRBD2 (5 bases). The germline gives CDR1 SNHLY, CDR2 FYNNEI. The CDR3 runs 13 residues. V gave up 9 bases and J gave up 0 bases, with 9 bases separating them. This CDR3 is CASSVNSYNEQFF. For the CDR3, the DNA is TGTGCCAGTAGCGTAAACTCCTACAATGAGCAGTTCTTC.

The CDR3 bases are TGTGCCAGCTGGGGACAGGGAGTTGGCACCGGGGAGCTGTTTTTT. Amino acid sequence: CASWGQGVGTGELFF. The genes are TRBV5-4 and TRBJ2-2; 9 positions agree with TRBD1. This CDR3 contains 15 residues. The germline V gene encodes CDR1 SGHNT and CDR2 YYREEE (reference sequence). Trimming cost V 7 bases and J 4 bases; bases outside gene matches: 8.

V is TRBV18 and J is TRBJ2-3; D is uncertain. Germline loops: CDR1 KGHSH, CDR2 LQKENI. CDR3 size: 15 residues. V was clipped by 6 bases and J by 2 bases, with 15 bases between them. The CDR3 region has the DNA TGTGCCAGCTCCCTATCCGGGTTGTCCACAGATACGCAGTATTTT. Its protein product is CASSLSGLSTDTQYF.

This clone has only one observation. The CDR3, as DNA: TGTGCCAGCAGCCTGAGGCTAACGGAGACCCAGTACTTC. This encodes CASSLRLTETQYF. V gene TRBV5-5 combines with J gene TRBJ2-5; D gene unclear. The germline V and J ends were trimmed by 4 bases and 5 bases, with 12 bases remaining between them. CDR1 and CDR2 (germline): SGHKS, YYEKEE (reference sequence). The CDR3 runs to 13 residues.

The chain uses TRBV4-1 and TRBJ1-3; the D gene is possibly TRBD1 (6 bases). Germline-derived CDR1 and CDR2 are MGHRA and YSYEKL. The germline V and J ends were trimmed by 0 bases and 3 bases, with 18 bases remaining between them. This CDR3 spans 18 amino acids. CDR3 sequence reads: CASSQDLQRGAFGNTIYF. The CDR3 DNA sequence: TGCGCCAGCAGCCAAGATCTTCAGCGGGGGGCGTTTGGAAACACCATATATTTT.

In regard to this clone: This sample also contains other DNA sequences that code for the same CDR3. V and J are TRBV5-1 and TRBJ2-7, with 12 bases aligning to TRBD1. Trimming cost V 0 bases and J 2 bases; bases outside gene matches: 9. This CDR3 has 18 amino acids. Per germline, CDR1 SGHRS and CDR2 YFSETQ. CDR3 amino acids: CASSLVATGTGGAYEQYF. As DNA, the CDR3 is TGCGCCAGCAGCTTGGTAGCAACCGGGACAGGGGGCGCCTACGAGCAGTACTTC.

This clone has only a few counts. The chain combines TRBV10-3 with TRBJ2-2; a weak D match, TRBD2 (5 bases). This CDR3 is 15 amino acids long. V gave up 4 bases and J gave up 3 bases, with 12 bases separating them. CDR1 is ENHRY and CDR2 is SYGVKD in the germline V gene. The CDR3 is CAISGSGSDTGELFF. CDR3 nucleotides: TGTGCCATCAGTGGTTCGGGTAGCGACACCGGGGAGCTGTTTTTT.

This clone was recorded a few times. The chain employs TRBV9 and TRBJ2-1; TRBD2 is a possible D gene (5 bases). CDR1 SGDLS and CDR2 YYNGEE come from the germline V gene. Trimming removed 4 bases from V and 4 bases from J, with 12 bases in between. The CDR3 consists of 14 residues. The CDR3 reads CASSQAPGYNEQFF. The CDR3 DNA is TGTGCCAGCAGCCAAGCCCCGGGATACAATGAGCAGTTCTTC.

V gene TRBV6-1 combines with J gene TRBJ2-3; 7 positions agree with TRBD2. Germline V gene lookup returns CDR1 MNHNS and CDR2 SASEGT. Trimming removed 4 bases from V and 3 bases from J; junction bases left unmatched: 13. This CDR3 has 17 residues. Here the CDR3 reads CASSGAGAGRSTDTQYF. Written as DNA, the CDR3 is TGTGCCAGCAGTGGGGCGGGAGCAGGGCGGTCAACAGATACGCAGTATTTT.

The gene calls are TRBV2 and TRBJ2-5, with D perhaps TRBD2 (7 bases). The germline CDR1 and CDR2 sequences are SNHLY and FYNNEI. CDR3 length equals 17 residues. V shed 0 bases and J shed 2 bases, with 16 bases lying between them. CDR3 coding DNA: TGTGCCAGCAGTGAAGCGCGTCAGGGAGGGGGGCAAGAGACCCAGTACTTC. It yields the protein CASSEARQGGGQETQYF.